Given below is one T cell receptor (beta chain) in context. Among the patients, none had received any treatment before thyroid surgery. These data belong to a study of metastatic and nonmetastatic thyroid tumors. From the PCR reads, TCRdb re-called clones with MiXCR. The sample carries 25,000 to 30,000 clones, about 16% recorded once. Per germline, CDR1 MNHNS and CDR2 SASEGT. This CDR3 region has 14 residues. V dropped 4 bases and J dropped 2; count of bases not matched to a gene: 3. The sample taken for sequencing was blood. The receptor was isolated from a female donor with papillary thyroid cancer or a benign thyroid nodule (not recorded which). Some clones in this sample may be carry-over from other donors' samples. The chain uses TRBV6-1 and TRBJ2-7; 9 nucleotides align to TRBD1. The CDR3 sequence is CASSAGTGTYEQYF. CDR3 DNA: TGTGCCAGCAGTGCCGGGACAGGGACCTACGAGCAGTACTTC.